The 5 T cell receptor beta chains below all came from one sample that was sequenced in a study of shared clonotypes between healthy human individuals. The repertoire was sequenced with immunoSEQ multiplex PCR; TCRdb's copy has only in-frame clones and lacks some. The sample contains 2 million to 2.5 million clones, approximately 96% of which appear only once. The sample consisted of naive CD4+ T cells sorted from blood. Regarding subset: CD45RA+ positively selected. The source is a man between 18 and 35 years old in good health.

The chain is built from TRBV18 and TRBJ2-1, with 7 bases lining up with TRBD1. With 5 bases clipped from V and 1 base from J, the junction kept 2 bases outside the gene matches. Germline CDR1 is KGHSH and CDR2 is LQKENI. The CDR3 totals 14 residues. The CDR3 spells CASSKDRSYNEQFF. The CDR3 region has the DNA TGTGCCAGCTCAAAGGACAGGTCCTACAATGAGCAGTTCTTC.

For this clone: The same CDR3 is also encoded by other DNA sequences in this sample. V is TRBV5-1 and J is TRBJ2-3; 8 bases are shared with TRBD2. The CDR3 has 14 residues. From germline, CDR1 is SGHRS and CDR2 YFSETQ. V shed 4 bases and J 3 bases; nucleotides not matched to a gene: 4. CDR3 in DNA: TGCGCCAGCAGCCCCGGGGGGGCAACAGATACGCAGTATTTT. Translation gives CASSPGGATDTQYF.

J is TRBJ2-1 and V is TRBV6-6, with D unresolved. The CDR3 loop spans 16 amino acids. Trimming pared 6 bases from V and 0 bases from J, leaving 15 bases between. Per the germline V gene, CDR1 is MNHNY and CDR2 is SVGAGI (reference sequence). The CDR3 region is CASRPSAWSSYNEQFF. In DNA, the CDR3 is TGTGCCAGCAGACCTAGTGCGTGGAGCTCCTACAATGAGCAGTTCTTC.

The chain combines TRBV5-1 with TRBJ2-5; 10 bases map to TRBD2. Germline CDR1 reads SGHRS; CDR2 reads YFSETQ. V shed 4 bases, J shed 2 bases, and the junction held 2 bases outside the gene matches. The CDR3 contains 14 residues. CDR3 sequence reads: CASSNSGGQETQYF. In DNA, the CDR3 is TGCGCCAGCAGCAATAGCGGGGGGCAAGAGACCCAGTACTTC.

This rearrangement joins TRBV2 to TRBJ2-5; 7 bases agree with TRBD2. Germline CDR1 and CDR2: SNHLY and FYNNEI. After removal of 11 bases from V and 0 bases from J, the junction contained 6 bases not matched to a gene. The CDR3 covers 13 residues. This chain's CDR3 is CADSGGYQETQYF. The CDR3, as DNA: TGTGCCGACTCCGGGGGGTACCAAGAGACCCAGTACTTC. The complete variable domain, with remaining parts taken from reference TRBV2 and TRBJ2-5, reads EPEVTQTPSHQVTQMGQEVILRCVPISNHLYFYWYRQILGQKVEFLVSFYNNEISEKSEIFDDQFSVERPDGSNFTLKIRSTKLEDSAMYFCADSGGYQETQYFGPGTRLLVL.